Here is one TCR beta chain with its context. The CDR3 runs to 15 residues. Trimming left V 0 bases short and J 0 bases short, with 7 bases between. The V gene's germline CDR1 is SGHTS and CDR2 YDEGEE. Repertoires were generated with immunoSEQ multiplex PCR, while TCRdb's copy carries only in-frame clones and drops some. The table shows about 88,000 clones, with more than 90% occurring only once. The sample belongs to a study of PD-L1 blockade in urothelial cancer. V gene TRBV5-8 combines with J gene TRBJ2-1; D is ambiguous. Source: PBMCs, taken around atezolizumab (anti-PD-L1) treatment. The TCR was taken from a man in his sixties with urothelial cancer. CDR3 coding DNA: TGTGCCAGCAGCTTGGATTTTCTCTCCTACAATGAGCAGTTCTTC. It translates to CASSLDFLSYNEQFF.